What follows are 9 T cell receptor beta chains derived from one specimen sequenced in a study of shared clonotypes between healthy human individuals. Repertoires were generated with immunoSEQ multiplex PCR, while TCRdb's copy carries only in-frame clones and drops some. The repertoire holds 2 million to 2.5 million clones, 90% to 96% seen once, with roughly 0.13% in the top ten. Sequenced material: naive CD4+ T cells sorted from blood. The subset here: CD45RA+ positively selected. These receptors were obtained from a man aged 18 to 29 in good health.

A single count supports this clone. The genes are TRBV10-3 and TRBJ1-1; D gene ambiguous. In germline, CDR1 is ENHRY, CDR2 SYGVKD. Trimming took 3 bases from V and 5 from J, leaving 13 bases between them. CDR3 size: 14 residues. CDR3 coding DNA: TGTGCCATCAGTGATTGGTCGGGTGGGACTGAAGCTTTCTTT. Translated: CAISDWSGGTEAFF.

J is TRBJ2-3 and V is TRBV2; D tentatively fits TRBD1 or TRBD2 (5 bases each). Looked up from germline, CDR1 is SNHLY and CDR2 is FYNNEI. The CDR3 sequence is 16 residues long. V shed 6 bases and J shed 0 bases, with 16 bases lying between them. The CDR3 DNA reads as TGTGCCAGCAGAGACCGGGGCCCGACTAGCACAGATACGCAGTATTTT. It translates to CASRDRGPTSTDTQYF. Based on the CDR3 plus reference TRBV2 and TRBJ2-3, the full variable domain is EPEVTQTPSHQVTQMGQEVILRCVPISNHLYFYWYRQILGQKVEFLVSFYNNEISEKSEIFDDQFSVERPDGSNFTLKIRSTKLEDSAMYFCASRDRGPTSTDTQYFGPGTRLTVL.

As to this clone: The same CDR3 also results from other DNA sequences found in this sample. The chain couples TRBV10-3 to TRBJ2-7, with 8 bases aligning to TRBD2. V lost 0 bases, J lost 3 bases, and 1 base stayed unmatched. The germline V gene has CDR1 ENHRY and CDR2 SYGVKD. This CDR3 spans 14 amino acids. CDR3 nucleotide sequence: TGTGCCATCAGTGAGTCGGGGACTAGCTACGAGCAGTACTTC. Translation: CAISESGTSYEQYF.

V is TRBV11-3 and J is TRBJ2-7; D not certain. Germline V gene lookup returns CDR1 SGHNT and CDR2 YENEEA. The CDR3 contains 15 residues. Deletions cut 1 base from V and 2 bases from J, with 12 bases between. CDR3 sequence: CASSLGWWCPYEQYF. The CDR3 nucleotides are TGTGCCAGCAGCTTAGGGTGGTGGTGTCCCTACGAGCAGTACTTC.

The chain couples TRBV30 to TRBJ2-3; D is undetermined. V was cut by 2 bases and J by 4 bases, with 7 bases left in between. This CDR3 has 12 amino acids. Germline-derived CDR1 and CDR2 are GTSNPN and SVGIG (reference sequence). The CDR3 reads CAWSPLSDTQYF. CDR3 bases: TGTGCCTGGAGTCCCCTATCAGATACGCAGTATTTT.

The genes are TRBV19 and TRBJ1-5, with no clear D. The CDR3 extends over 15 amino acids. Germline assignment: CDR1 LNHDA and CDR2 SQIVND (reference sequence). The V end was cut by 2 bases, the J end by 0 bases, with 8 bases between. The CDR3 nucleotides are TGTGCCAGTAGTATAACCCCGAGTAGCAATCAGCCCCAGCATTTT. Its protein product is CASSITPSSNQPQHF. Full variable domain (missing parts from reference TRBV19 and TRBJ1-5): DGGITQSPKYLFRKEGQNVTLSCEQNLNHDAMYWYRQDPGQGLRLIYYSQIVNDFQKGDIAEGYSVSREKKESFPLTVTSAQKNPTAFYLCASSITPSSNQPQHFGDGTRLSIL.

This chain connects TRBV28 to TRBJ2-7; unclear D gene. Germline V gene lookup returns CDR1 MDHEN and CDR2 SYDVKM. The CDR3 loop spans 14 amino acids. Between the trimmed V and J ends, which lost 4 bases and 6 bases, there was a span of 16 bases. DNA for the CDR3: TGTGCCAGCAGTTCGACCGTTTCGATACTCGAGCAGTACTTC. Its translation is CASSSTVSILEQYF. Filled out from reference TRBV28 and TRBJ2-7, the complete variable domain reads DVKVTQSSRYLVKRTGEKVFLECVQDMDHENMFWYRQDPGLGLRLIYFSYDVKMKEKGDIPEGYSVSREKKERFSLILESASTNQTSMYLCASSSTVSILEQYFGPGTRLTVT.

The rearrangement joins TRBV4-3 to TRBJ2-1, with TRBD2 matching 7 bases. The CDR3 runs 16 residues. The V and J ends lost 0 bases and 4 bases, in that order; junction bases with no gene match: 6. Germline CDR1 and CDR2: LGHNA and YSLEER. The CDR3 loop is CASSQDHLAAYNEQFF. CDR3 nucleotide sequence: TGCGCCAGCAGCCAAGATCACCTAGCGGCATACAATGAGCAGTTCTTC.

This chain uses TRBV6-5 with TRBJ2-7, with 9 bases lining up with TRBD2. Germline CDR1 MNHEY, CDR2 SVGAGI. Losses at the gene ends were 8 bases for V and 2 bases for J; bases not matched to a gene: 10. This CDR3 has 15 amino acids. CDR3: CASRPEGLATYEQYF. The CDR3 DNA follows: TGTGCCAGCCGACCAGAGGGACTAGCCACCTACGAGCAGTACTTC.